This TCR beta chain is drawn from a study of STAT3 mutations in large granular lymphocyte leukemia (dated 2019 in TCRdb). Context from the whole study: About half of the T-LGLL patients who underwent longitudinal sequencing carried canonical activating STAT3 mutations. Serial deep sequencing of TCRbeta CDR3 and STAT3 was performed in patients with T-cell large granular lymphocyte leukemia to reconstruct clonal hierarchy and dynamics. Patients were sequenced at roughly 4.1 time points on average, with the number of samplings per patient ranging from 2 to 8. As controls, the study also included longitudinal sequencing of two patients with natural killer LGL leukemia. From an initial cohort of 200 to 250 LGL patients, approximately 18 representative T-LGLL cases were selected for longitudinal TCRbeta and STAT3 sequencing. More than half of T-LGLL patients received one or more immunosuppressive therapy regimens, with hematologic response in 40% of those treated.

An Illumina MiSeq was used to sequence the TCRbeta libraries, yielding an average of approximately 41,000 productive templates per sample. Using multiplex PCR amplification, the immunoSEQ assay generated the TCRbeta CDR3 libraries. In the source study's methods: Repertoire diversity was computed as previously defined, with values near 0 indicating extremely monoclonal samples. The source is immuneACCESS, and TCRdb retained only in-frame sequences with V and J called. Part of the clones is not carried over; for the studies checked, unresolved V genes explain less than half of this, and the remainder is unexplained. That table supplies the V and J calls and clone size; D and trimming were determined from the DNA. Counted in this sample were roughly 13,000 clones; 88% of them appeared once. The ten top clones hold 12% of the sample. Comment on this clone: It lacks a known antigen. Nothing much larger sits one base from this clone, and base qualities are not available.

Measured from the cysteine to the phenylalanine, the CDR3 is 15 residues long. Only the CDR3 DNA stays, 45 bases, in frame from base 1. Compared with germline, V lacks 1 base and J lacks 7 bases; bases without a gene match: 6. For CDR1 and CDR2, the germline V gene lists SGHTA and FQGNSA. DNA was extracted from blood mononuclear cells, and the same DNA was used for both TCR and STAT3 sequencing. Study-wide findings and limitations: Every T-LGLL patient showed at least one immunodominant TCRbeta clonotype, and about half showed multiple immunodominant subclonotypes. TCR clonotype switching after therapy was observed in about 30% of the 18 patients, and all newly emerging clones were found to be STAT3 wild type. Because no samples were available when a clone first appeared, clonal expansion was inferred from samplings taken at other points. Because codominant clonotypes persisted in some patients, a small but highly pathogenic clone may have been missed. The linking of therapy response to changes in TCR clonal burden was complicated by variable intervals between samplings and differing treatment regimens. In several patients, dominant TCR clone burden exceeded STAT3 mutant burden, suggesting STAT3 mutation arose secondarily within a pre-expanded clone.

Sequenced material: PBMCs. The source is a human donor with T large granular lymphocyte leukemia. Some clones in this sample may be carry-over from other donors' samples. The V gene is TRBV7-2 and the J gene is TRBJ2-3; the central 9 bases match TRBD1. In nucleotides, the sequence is TGTGCCAGCAGCTTAGGGGACAGGGCAATTAATACGCAGTATTTT. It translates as CASSLGDRAINTQYF.